The source of this TCR beta chain is a study of cytomegalovirus exposure and HLA in healthy donors. The wider study: HLA-typed donors were the source of roughly 80 million unique TCRs held in an early data release. Study results and limitations: Later on, an analysis found that several of the most significant clusters appeared to be linked to common viral pathogens, which included parvovirus B19.

This CDR3 comprises 11 residues. Germline V CDR1 and CDR2: ENHRY, SYGVKD. With respect to this clone: The antigen is not known.

The PCR made use of 60 Vbeta and 13 Jbeta primers. The table came from immunoSEQ multiplex PCR; TCRdb's copy has only in-frame clones and leaves some out. The sample spans around 130,000 clones; the ten largest clones claim less than 2.5%. This chain links TRBV10-3 with TRBJ2-5, with a weak D call TRBD1 (5 bases). The J call may be incorrect, as the DNA end agrees better with TRBJ2-7. This sequence was found in a woman in her fifties or sixties in good health and CMV-seronegative. Sequencing was done on a sample of PBMCs. The CDR3 DNA is TGTGCCACCGCTCAAGGGGTCGAGCAGTACTTC. Translating it yields CATAQGVEQYF.